The entry that follows covers one T cell receptor (beta chain) sequence. Per donor, 2.5 ml of blood was collected and frozen. This sample is part of a study of monozygotic twins with inflammatory bowel disease. The authors used roughly 3,800 ng of total RNA per TCR library. Amplification of TCRalpha and TCRbeta cDNA involved two nested PCRs that ran for roughly 17 and 9 cycles. Each CDR3 protein gets one entry in TCRdb, which reprocessed the 5' RACE reads and gives no DNA. In total, the table holds around 150,000 distinct CDR3 sequences. The CDR3 spans 18 residues. From germline, CDR1 is MDHEN and CDR2 SYDVKM.

Sequenced: blood. This receptor was obtained from a human donor with ulcerative colitis or Crohn's disease, or a healthy co-twin of an affected twin (not recorded which). The chain joins TRBV28 to TRBJ2-1; TCRdb calls TRBD1, which cannot be checked without DNA. CDR3 sequence: CASSIPRGAGGRTRRQFF.